The following is a T cell receptor (beta chain) sequence with its context. Its target is unknown. This record belongs to a study of shared clonotypes between healthy human individuals. For every subset, genomic DNA was evenly distributed across several immunoSEQ plates. Assay used: immunoSEQ multiplex PCR; TCRdb lists only in-frame clones, some missing. The sample lists fewer than 600,000 clones, about 85% occurring once. Whole-study results and caveats: Apart from blood, nothing was sampled; tissue repertoires likely differ. Genetic and exposure-history diversity was limited by the small donor number.

The source material was PBMCs. The clonotype comes from a middle-aged woman in good health. Some clones in this sample may be carry-over from other donors' samples.

The CDR3 sequence: CASSPPMGGTGIEKLFF. DNA for the CDR3: TGTGCCAGCAGTCCACCGATGGGAGGGACAGGGATTGAAAAACTGTTTTTT. V is TRBV13 and J is TRBJ1-4; 9 bases fit TRBD1. V was clipped by 6 bases and J by 7 bases; unmatched bases: 15. The CDR3 loop spans 17 amino acids. The germline gives CDR1 PRHDT, CDR2 FYEKMQ (reference sequence).